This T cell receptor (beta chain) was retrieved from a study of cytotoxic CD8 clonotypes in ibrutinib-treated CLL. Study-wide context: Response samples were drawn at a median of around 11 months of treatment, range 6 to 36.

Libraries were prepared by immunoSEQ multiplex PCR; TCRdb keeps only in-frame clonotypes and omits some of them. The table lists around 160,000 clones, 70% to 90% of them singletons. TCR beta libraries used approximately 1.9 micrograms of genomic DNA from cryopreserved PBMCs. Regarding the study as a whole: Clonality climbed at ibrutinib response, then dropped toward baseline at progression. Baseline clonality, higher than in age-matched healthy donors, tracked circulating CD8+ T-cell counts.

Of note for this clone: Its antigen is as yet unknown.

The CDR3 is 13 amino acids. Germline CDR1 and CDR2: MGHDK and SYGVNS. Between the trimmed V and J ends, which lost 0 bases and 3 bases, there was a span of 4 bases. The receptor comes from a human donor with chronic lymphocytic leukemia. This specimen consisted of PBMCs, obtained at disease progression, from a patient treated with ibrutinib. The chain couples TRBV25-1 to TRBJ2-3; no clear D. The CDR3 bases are TGTGCCAGCAGTGAATATTGGACAGATACGCAGTATTTT. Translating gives CASSEYWTDTQYF.